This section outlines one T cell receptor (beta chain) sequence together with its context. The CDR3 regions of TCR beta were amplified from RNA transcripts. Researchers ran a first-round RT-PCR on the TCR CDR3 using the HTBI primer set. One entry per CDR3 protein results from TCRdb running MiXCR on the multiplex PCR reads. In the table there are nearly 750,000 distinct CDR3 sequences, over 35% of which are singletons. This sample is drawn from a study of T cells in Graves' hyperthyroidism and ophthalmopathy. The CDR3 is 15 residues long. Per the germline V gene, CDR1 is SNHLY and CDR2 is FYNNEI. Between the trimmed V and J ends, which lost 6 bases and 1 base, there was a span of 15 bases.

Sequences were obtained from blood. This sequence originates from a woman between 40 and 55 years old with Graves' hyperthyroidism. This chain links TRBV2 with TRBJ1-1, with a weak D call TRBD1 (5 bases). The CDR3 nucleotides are TGTGCCAGCAGACCCCCCGTGACAGAGAACACTGAAGCTTTCTTT. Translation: CASRPPVTENTEAFF.